What follows is one T cell receptor beta chain and its context. Antigen specificity is unknown. The data originate from a study of a mutant IDH1 vaccine in newly diagnosed glioma. The time point was: baseline, week 1 (first vaccination visit). Treatment in this sample: pre-vaccination baseline after standard-of-care therapy. New astrocytomas of WHO grade 3 or 4 that were IDH1-mutant and ATRX-lost were found in the donors. The CDR3 extends over 14 amino acids. Between the trimmed V and J ends, which lost 1 base and 10 bases, there was a span of 11 bases. Germline CDR1 is MDHEN and CDR2 is SYDVKM. TCRdb's copy holds only in-frame clones and misses some; the assay was immunoSEQ multiplex PCR. In the table there are about 88,000 clones, over 70% of which are singletons. Study conclusions and caveats: Immune responses induced by vaccination arose in 93.3% of the patients.

This TCR was sampled from a man aged 35 to 55 with glioma. Some clones in this sample may be carry-over from other donors' samples. The input for sequencing was PBMCs, taken from a glioma patient treated with radiotherapy, temozolomide or both. The J gene is TRBJ1-6, the V gene TRBV28; D gene unclear. CDR3 DNA sequence: TGTGCCAGCAGTTTATACCAGGACCTCTCACCCCTCCACTTT. This codes for CASSLYQDLSPLHF. Full variable domain (rest looked up from reference TRBV28 and TRBJ1-6): DVKVTQSSRYLVKRTGEKVFLECVQDMDHENMFWYRQDPGLGLRLIYFSYDVKMKEKGDIPEGYSVSREKKERFSLILESASTNQTSMYLCASSLYQDLSPLHFGNGTRLTVT.